This is a list of T cell receptor beta chains from one sample in a study of cytomegalovirus exposure and HLA in healthy donors. Assay used: immunoSEQ multiplex PCR; TCRdb lists only in-frame clones, some missing. This sample has around 97,000 clones; approximately 72% occur once, and the top ten carry roughly 3.4%. Sequenced input: PBMCs. All receptors come from a woman aged 45-65 years in good health and CMV-seronegative. CDR3s include the opening cysteine and the closing phenylalanine or tryptophan. The D gene is left open where the match is weak. Expanded clones get a size class; other rows say once, few or many, or leave the size out.

V gene: TRBV19; clone size: NA; J gene: TRBJ2-3; D gene: NA; CDR3 protein: CASSIRDSDTDTQYF; CDR3 DNA: TGTGCCAGTAGTATTCGGGACTCCGACACAGATACGCAGTATTTT
V gene: TRBV19; clone size: NA; J gene: TRBJ1-1; D gene: NA; CDR3 protein: CASSVAIALEAFF; CDR3 DNA: TGTGCCAGTAGTGTGGCCATCGCACTAGAAGCTTTCTTT
V gene: TRBV28; clone size: NA; J gene: TRBJ1-2; D gene: NA; CDR3 protein: CASIWRPNTFSPEPYGYTF; CDR3 DNA: TGTGCCAGCATTTGGAGGCCTAATACTTTCTCTCCTGAACCTTATGGCTACACCTTC
V gene: TRBV11-2; clone size: NA; J gene: TRBJ2-1; D gene: TRBD2; CDR3 protein: CASSLTSGPNEQFF; CDR3 DNA: TGTGCCAGCAGCCTGACTAGCGGACCCAATGAGCAGTTCTTC
V gene: TRBV7-9; clone size: NA; J gene: TRBJ1-6; D gene: NA; CDR3 protein: CASSSTGNNSPLHF; CDR3 DNA: TGTGCCAGCAGCTCAACAGGGAATAATTCACCCCTCCACTTT
V gene: TRBV5-1; clone size: few; J gene: TRBJ2-3; D gene: TRBD1; CDR3 protein: CASSLVPTGSTDTQYF; CDR3 DNA: TGCGCCAGCAGCTTGGTGCCGACAGGGAGCACAGATACGCAGTATTTT
V gene: TRBV6-6; clone size: NA; J gene: TRBJ2-1; D gene: TRBD1; CDR3 protein: CASSPGTGVFNEQFF; CDR3 DNA: TGTGCCAGCAGTCCTGGGACAGGGGTTTTCAATGAGCAGTTCTTC
V gene: TRBV7-2; clone size: NA; J gene: TRBJ2-3; D gene: TRBD2; CDR3 protein: CASSLEPGLAGSVDTQYF; CDR3 DNA: TGTGCCAGCAGCTTAGAGCCGGGACTAGCGGGTTCGGTAGATACGCAGTATTTT
V gene: TRBV4-3; clone size: NA; J gene: TRBJ2-1; D gene: NA; CDR3 protein: CASSQDYGGHEFF; CDR3 DNA: TGCGCCAGCAGCCAAGATTACGGGGGGCATGAGTTCTTC
V gene: TRBV12-5; clone size: NA; J gene: TRBJ2-1; D gene: TRBD1; CDR3 protein: CASGLAQRGHEQFF; CDR3 DNA: TGTGCTAGTGGTTTGGCGCAAAGGGGGCATGAGCAGTTCTTC
V gene: TRBV27; clone size: NA; J gene: TRBJ2-1; D gene: NA; CDR3 protein: CASSFKNYGEQFF; CDR3 DNA: TGTGCCAGCAGTTTCAAAAACTACGGTGAGCAGTTCTTC
V gene: TRBV6-6; clone size: NA; J gene: TRBJ2-5; D gene: NA; CDR3 protein: CASSYLSEETQYF; CDR3 DNA: TGTGCCAGCAGTTACCTGAGTGAAGAGACCCAGTACTTC
V gene: TRBV27; clone size: NA; J gene: TRBJ2-7; D gene: NA; CDR3 protein: CASSPVDNLFYEQYF; CDR3 DNA: TGTGCCAGCAGTCCCGTGGACAATCTCTTCTACGAGCAGTACTTC
V gene: TRBV2; clone size: NA; J gene: TRBJ1-5; D gene: NA; CDR3 protein: CASSGDIQPQHF; CDR3 DNA: TGTGCCAGCAGCGGGGATATTCAGCCCCAGCATTTT
V gene: TRBV27; clone size: once; J gene: TRBJ1-5; D gene: TRBD1; CDR3 protein: CASRHTGGRSNQPQHF; CDR3 DNA: TGTGCCAGCAGACATACAGGGGGCCGGAGCAATCAGCCCCAGCATTTT
V gene: TRBV6-6; clone size: NA; J gene: TRBJ2-1; D gene: NA; CDR3 protein: CASSYPSSGNYNEQFF; CDR3 DNA: TGTGCCAGCAGTTACCCGTCCTCGGGGAATTACAATGAGCAGTTCTTC
V gene: TRBV30; clone size: NA; J gene: TRBJ1-5; D gene: TRBD1; CDR3 protein: CAWSPPRQGFLQPQHF; CDR3 DNA: TGTGCCTGGAGTCCTCCTCGACAGGGCTTTCTCCAGCCCCAGCATTTT
V gene: TRBV4-3; clone size: NA; J gene: TRBJ1-1; D gene: NA; CDR3 protein: CASSQDLGTRNTEAFF; CDR3 DNA: TGCGCCAGCAGCCAAGATCTAGGGACAAGGAACACTGAAGCTTTCTTT
V gene: TRBV6-7; clone size: NA; J gene: TRBJ1-5; D gene: NA; CDR3 protein: CASSYSGTGITERSNQPQHF; CDR3 DNA: TGTGCCAGCAGTTACTCCGGAACAGGGATCACCGAGCGGAGCAATCAGCCCCAGCATTTT
V gene: TRBV15; clone size: NA; J gene: TRBJ2-2; D gene: TRBD2; CDR3 protein: CATSRGGEAGTGELFF; CDR3 DNA: TGTGCCACCAGCAGAGGAGGGGAAGCGGGAACCGGGGAGCTGTTTTTT
V gene: TRBV7-6; clone size: NA; J gene: TRBJ2-5; D gene: NA; CDR3 protein: CASSFDSLGETQYF; CDR3 DNA: TGTGCCAGCAGCTTCGACAGTTTGGGAGAGACCCAGTACTTC
V gene: TRBV19; clone size: NA; J gene: TRBJ2-3; D gene: NA; CDR3 protein: CASRGTAPDLLDTQYF; CDR3 DNA: TGTGCCAGTAGGGGGACTGCCCCCGATCTTTTAGATACGCAGTATTTT
V gene: TRBV2; clone size: NA; J gene: TRBJ2-5; D gene: TRBD1; CDR3 protein: CASNDRGLETQYF; CDR3 DNA: TGTGCCAGCAACGACAGGGGTCTGGAGACCCAGTACTTC
V gene: TRBV9; clone size: NA; J gene: TRBJ1-1; D gene: NA; CDR3 protein: CASSVGPGENTEAFF; CDR3 DNA: TGTGCCAGCAGCGTAGGTCCCGGGGAGAACACTGAAGCTTTCTTT
V gene: TRBV9; clone size: NA; J gene: TRBJ2-7; D gene: NA; CDR3 protein: CASSPSSGAYEQYF; CDR3 DNA: TGTGCCAGCAGCCCGAGTAGTGGTGCGTACGAGCAGTACTTC
V gene: TRBV11-3; clone size: once; J gene: TRBJ2-7; D gene: TRBD2; CDR3 protein: CASSLRGRASHEQYF; CDR3 DNA: TGTGCCAGCAGCTTACGGGGGAGGGCCAGCCACGAGCAGTACTTC
V gene: TRBV29-1; clone size: NA; J gene: TRBJ2-7; D gene: TRBD2; CDR3 protein: CSFRDGRREQYF; CDR3 DNA: TGCAGCTTCCGGGACGGGAGGCGGGAGCAGTACTTC
V gene: TRBV28; clone size: NA; J gene: TRBJ2-5; D gene: NA; CDR3 protein: CASSLRVSSVGEETQYF; CDR3 DNA: TGTGCCAGCAGTTTAAGGGTGTCGTCGGTCGGGGAAGAGACCCAGTACTTC
V gene: TRBV19; clone size: NA; J gene: TRBJ1-1; D gene: NA; CDR3 protein: CASSRNSGESTEAFF; CDR3 DNA: TGTGCCAGTAGTCGCAATTCGGGGGAAAGCACTGAAGCTTTCTTT
V gene: TRBV7-8; clone size: NA; J gene: TRBJ2-1; D gene: TRBD2; CDR3 protein: CASSLSGGERRNEQFF; CDR3 DNA: TGTGCCAGCAGCCTTAGCGGGGGGGAACGTCGCAATGAGCAGTTCTTC
V gene: TRBV12-5; clone size: NA; J gene: TRBJ1-1; D gene: NA; CDR3 protein: CASGPPTGLTEAFF; CDR3 DNA: TGTGCTAGTGGACCCCCTACAGGGCTGACTGAAGCTTTCTTT